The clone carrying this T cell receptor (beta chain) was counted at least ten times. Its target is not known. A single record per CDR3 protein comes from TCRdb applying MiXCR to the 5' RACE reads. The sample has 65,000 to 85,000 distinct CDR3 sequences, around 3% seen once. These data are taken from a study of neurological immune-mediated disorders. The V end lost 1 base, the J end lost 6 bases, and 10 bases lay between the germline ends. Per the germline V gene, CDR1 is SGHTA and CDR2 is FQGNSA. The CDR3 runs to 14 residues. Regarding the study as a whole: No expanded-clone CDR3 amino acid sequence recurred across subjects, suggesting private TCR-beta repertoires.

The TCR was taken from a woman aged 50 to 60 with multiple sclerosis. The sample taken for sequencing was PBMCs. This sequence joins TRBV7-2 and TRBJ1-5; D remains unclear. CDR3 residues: CASSLGGQTQPQHF. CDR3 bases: TGTGCCAGCAGCTTAGGCGGGCAGACTCAGCCCCAGCATTTT.